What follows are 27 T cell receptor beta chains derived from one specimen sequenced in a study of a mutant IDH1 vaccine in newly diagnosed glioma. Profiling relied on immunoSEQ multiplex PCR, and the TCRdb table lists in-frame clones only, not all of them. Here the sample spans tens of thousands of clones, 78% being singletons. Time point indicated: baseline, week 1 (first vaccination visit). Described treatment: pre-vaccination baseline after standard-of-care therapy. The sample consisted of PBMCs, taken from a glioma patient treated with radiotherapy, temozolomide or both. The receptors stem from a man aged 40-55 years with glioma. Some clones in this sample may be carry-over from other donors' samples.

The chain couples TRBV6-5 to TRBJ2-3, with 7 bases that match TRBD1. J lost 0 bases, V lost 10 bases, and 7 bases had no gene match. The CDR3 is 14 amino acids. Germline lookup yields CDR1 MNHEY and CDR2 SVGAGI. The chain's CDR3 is CATARGRSTDTQYF. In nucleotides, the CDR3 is TGTGCCACCGCGAGGGGGCGCAGCACAGATACGCAGTATTTT.

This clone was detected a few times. In DNA, the CDR3 is TGTGCCAGCTCGGGGCCCAGCTCCTACAATGAGCAGTTCTTC. Residues: CASSGPSSYNEQFF. The chain employs TRBV18 and TRBJ2-1; tentative D call: TRBD1 (5 bases). The germline V gene has CDR1 KGHSH and CDR2 LQKENI. Trimming took off 6 bases at V and 0 bases at J, with 9 bases between the two ends. The length of the CDR3 is 14 residues.

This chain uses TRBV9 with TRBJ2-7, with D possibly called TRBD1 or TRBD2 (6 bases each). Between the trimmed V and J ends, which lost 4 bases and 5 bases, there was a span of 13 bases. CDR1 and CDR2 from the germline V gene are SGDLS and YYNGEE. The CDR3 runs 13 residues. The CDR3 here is CASSLGGGDEQYF. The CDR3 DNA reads TGTGCCAGCAGCCTAGGGGGAGGCGACGAGCAGTACTTC. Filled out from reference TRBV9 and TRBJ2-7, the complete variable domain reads DSGVTQTPKHLITATGQRVTLRCSPRSGDLSVYWYQQSLDQGLQFLIQYYNGEERAKGNILERFSAQQFPDLHSELNLSSLELGDSALYFCASSLGGGDEQYFGPGTRLTVT.

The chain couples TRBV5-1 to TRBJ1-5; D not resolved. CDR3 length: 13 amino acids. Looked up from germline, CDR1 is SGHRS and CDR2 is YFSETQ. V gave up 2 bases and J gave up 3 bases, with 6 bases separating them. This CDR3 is CASSFRYNQPQHF. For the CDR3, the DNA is TGCGCCAGCAGCTTTAGGTACAATCAGCCCCAGCATTTT.

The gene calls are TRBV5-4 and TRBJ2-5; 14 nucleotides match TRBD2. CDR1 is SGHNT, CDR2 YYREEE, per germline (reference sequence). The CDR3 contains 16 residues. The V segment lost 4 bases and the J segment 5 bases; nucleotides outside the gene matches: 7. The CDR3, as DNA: TGTGCCAGCAGCCCGACTAGCGGGGGGGCCTGGGAGACCCAGTACTTC. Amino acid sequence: CASSPTSGGAWETQYF.

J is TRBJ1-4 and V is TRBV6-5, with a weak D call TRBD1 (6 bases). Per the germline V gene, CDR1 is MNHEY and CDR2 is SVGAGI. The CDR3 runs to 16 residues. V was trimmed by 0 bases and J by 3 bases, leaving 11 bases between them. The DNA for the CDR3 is TGTGCCAGCAGTTACTCGAGGGGGGTCTCTAATGAAAAACTGTTTTTT. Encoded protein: CASSYSRGVSNEKLFF.

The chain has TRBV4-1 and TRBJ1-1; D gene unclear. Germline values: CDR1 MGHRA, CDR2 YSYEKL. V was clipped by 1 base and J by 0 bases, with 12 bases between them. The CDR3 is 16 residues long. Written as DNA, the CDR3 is TGCGCCAGCAGCCAAGGGTTGGGGAACTTGAACACTGAAGCTTTCTTT. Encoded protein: CASSQGLGNLNTEAFF.

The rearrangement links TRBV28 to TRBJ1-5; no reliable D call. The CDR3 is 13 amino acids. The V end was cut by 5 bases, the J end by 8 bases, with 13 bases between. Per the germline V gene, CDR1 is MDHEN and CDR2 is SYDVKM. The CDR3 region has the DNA TGTGCCAGCAGTCTAGGCTGGTTGGAGCCCCAGCATTTT. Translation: CASSLGWLEPQHF.

CDR3 in amino acids: CASSLGPGAPGQFF. The DNA for the CDR3 is TGTGCCAGCAGCTTAGGGCCGGGGGCGCCAGGGCAGTTCTTC. The V gene is TRBV7-2, the J gene TRBJ2-1, with D perhaps given as TRBD1 or TRBD2 (6 bases each). The germline CDR1 and CDR2 sequences are SGHTA and FQGNSA. This CDR3 spans 14 amino acids. V lost 1 base, J lost 12 bases, and 16 bases lay in between.

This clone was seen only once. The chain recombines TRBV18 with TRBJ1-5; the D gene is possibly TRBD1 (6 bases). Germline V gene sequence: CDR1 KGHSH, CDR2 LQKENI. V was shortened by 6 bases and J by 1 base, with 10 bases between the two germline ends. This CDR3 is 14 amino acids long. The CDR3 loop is CASSTGRSNQPQHF. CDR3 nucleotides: TGTGCCAGCTCCACAGGGAGGAGCAATCAGCCCCAGCATTTT. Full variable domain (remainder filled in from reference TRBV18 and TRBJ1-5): NAGVMQNPRHLVRRRGQEARLRCSPMKGHSHVYWYRQLPEEGLKFMVYLQKENIIDESGMPKERFSAEFPKEGPSILRIQQVVRGDSAAYFCASSTGRSNQPQHFGDGTRLSIL.

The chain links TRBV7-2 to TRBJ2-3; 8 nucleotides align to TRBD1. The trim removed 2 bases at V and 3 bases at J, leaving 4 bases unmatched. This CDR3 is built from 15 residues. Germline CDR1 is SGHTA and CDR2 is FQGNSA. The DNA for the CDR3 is TGTGCCAGCAGCTTACAGGGGGCGGTAACAGATACGCAGTATTTT. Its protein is CASSLQGAVTDTQYF.

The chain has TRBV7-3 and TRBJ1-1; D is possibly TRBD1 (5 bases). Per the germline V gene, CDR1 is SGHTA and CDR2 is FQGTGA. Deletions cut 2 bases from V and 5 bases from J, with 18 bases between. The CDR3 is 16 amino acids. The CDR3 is CASSLYGGVEGTEAFF. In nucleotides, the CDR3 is TGTGCCAGCAGCTTATACGGGGGAGTGGAGGGGACTGAAGCTTTCTTT.

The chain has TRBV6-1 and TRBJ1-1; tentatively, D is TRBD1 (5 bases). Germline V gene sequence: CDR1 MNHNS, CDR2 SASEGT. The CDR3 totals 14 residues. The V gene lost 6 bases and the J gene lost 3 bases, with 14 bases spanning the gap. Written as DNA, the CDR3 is TGTGCCAGCAGCCTCCGGGGGAGGGACACTGAAGCTTTCTTT. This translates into CASSLRGRDTEAFF.

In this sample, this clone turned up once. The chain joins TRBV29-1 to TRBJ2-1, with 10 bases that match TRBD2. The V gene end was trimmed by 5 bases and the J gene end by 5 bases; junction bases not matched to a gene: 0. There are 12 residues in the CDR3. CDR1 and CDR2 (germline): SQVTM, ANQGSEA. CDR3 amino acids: CSVSGGDNEQFF. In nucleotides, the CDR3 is TGCAGCGTTAGCGGGGGGGACAATGAGCAGTTCTTC.

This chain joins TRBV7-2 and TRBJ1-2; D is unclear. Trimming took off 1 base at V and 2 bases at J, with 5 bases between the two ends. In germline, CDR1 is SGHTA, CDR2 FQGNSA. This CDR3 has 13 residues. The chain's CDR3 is CASSLGTNYGYTF. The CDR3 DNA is TGTGCCAGCAGCTTAGGGACGAACTATGGCTACACCTTC.

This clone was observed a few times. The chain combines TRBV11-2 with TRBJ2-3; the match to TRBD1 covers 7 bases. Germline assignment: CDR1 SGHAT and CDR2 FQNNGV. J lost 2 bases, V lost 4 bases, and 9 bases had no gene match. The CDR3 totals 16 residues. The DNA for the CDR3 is TGTGCCAGCAGCTATCCAGCCGGACAGGACACAGATACGCAGTATTTT. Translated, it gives CASSYPAGQDTDTQYF.

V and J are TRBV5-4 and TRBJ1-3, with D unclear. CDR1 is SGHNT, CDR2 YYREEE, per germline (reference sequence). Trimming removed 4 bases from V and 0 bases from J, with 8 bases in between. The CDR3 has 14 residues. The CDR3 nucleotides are TGTGCCAGCAGCCCCGAGGCCTCTGGAAACACCATATATTTT. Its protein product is CASSPEASGNTIYF.

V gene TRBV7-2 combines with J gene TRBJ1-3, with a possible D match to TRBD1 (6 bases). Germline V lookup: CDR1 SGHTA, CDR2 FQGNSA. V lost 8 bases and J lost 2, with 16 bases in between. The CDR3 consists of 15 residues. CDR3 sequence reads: CASGRAGAAGNTIYF. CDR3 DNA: TGTGCCAGCGGCAGGGCGGGGGCAGCTGGAAACACCATATATTTT.

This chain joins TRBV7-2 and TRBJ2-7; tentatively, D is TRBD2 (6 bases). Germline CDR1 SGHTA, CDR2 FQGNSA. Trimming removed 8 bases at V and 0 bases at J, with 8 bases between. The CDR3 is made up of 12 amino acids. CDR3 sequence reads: CASGGSSYEQYF. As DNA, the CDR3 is TGTGCCAGCGGAGGGAGCTCCTACGAGCAGTACTTC.

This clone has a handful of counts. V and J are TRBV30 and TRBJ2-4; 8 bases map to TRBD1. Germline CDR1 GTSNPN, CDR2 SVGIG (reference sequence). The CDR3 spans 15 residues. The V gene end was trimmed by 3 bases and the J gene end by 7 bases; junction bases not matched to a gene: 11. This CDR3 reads CAWSVGGTGGNIQYF. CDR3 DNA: TGTGCCTGGAGCGTGGGCGGGACAGGCGGTAACATTCAGTACTTC.

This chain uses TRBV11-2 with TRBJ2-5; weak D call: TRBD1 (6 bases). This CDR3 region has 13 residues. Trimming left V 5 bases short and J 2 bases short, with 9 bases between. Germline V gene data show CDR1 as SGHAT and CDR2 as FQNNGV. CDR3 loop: CASSPGHQETQYF. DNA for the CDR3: TGTGCCAGCAGCCCGGGACATCAAGAGACCCAGTACTTC.

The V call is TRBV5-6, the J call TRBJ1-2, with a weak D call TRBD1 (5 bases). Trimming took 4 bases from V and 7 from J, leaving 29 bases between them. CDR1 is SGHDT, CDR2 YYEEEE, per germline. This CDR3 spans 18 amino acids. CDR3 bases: TGTGCCAGCAGCCTGGGGGTTGTGTTGGCGGATCCAAAACTTGGCTACACCTTC. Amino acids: CASSLGVVLADPKLGYTF. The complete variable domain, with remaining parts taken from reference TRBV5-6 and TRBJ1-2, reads DAGVTQSPTHLIKTRGQQVTLRCSPKSGHDTVSWYQQALGQGPQFIFQYYEEEERQRGNFPDRFSGHQFPNYSSELNVNALLLGDSALYLCASSLGVVLADPKLGYTFGSGTRLTVV.

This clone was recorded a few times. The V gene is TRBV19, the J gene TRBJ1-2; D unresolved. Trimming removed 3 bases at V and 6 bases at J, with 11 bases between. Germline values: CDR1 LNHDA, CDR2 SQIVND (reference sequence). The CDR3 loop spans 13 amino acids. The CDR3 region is CASSISGINGYTF. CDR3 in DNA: TGTGCCAGTAGTATCTCGGGGATCAATGGCTACACCTTC.

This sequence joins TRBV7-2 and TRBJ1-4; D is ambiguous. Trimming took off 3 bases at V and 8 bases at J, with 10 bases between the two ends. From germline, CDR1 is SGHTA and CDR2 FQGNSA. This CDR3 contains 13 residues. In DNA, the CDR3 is TGTGCCAGCAGCTTCCGATTTGGGGAAAAACTGTTTTTT. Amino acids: CASSFRFGEKLFF.

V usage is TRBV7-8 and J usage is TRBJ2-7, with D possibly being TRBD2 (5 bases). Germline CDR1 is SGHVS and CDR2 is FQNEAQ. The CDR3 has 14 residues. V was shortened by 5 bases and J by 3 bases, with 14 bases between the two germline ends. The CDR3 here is CASSLGSLNYEQYF. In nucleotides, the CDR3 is TGTGCCAGCAGCCTTGGGAGTCTGAACTACGAGCAGTACTTC.

CDR3 nucleotide sequence: TGTGCCAGCAGTAGGGACGGGGACACTGAAGCTTTCTTT. Protein product: CASSRDGDTEAFF. The J gene is TRBJ1-1, the V gene TRBV2, with D perhaps TRBD1 (5 bases). The CDR3 spans 13 residues. V lost 5 bases and J lost 3, with 10 bases in between. Per germline, CDR1 SNHLY and CDR2 FYNNEI.

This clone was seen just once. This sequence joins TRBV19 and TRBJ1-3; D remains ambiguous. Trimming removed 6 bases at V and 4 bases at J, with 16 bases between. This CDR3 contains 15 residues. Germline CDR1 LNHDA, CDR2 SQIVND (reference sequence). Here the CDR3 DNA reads TGTGCCAGTAGATCGGAGTCCATTCGGGGAAACACCATATATTTT. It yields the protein CASRSESIRGNTIYF.